The 3 T cell receptor beta chains in this list originate from one sample, sequenced in a study of T cell changes during pregnancy in multiple sclerosis. Profiling relied on immunoSEQ multiplex PCR, and the TCRdb table lists in-frame clones only, not all of them. The sample contains tens of thousands of clones, 85% to 95% of which appear only once. Sequenced material: CD4+ T cells from peripheral blood mononuclear cells, taken in the third trimester of pregnancy. The receptors were gathered from a female donor with multiple sclerosis, enrolled in a pregnancy study.

This chain joins TRBV11-1 and TRBJ2-1; 7 bases map to TRBD1. V dropped 6 bases and J dropped 3; count of bases not matched to a gene: 2. The V gene's germline CDR1 is SGHAT and CDR2 FQDESV (reference sequence). The CDR3 sequence is 13 residues long. This CDR3 is CASSRTGYNEQFF. DNA of the CDR3: TGTGCCAGCAGTCGGACAGGCTACAATGAGCAGTTCTTC.

This chain links TRBV2 with TRBJ2-5, with 8 bases fitting TRBD1. V gave up 5 bases and J gave up 5 bases; unmatched junction bases: 10. This CDR3 is 15 amino acids long. Germline-derived CDR1 and CDR2 are SNHLY and FYNNEI. Written as DNA, the CDR3 is TGTGCCAGCAGTAAAGACAGGGGCTACGGGGAGACCCAGTACTTC. As protein: CASSKDRGYGETQYF.

The J gene is TRBJ2-5, the V gene TRBV5-6, with 9 bases lining up with TRBD2. The CDR3 extends over 17 amino acids. V shed 2 bases, J shed 5 bases, and the junction held 13 bases outside the gene matches. The germline V gene has CDR1 SGHDT and CDR2 YYEEEE. The CDR3 protein is CASSFNNLAGAGETQYF. As DNA, the CDR3 is TGTGCCAGCAGCTTTAATAACTTAGCGGGAGCTGGGGAGACCCAGTACTTC.